The present TCR beta chain was sequenced within a study of shared clonotypes between healthy human individuals. Germline CDR1 and CDR2: LNHDA and SQIVND (reference sequence). The ends lost 6 bases at V and 1 base at J; junction bases unmatched: 16. The CDR3 covers 19 residues. None of the donors, who were healthy HIV-negative adults, had recently had acute infections or vaccinations. The repertoire was sequenced with immunoSEQ multiplex PCR; TCRdb's copy has only in-frame clones and lacks some. This sample yields about 520,000 clones, of which more than 65% are seen a single time; roughly 13% belongs to the top ten.

Sequenced sample: PBMCs. The TCR was taken from a woman in her 40s in good health. Some clones in this sample may be carry-over from other donors' samples. The rearrangement links TRBV19 to TRBJ2-2; 8 nucleotides agree with TRBD1. The DNA for the CDR3 is TGTGCCAGTAGGCTACTAAGGGGACAGGACTATAGGAACACCGGGGAGCTGTTTTTT. Translation gives CASRLLRGQDYRNTGELFF.